This TCR beta chain was recorded in a study of PD-1 blockade in classical Hodgkin lymphoma. Comments on this clone: Its target is not known.

Study-level results: Still unresolved is the cause of the repertoire differences, which may be disease activity or prior therapy. Complete responders possessed baseline diversity comparable to newly diagnosed patients.

This CDR3 contains 12 residues. With 4 bases removed from V and 8 bases from J, the gap between germline ends came to 9 bases. The germline CDR1 and CDR2 sequences are LGHNA and YSLEER. The protocol was immunoSEQ multiplex PCR, while the TCRdb copy is restricted to in-frame clones and leaves out a portion. The sample shows 29,000 or so clones, about 71% of them seen only once. Patients all relapsed after autologous stem cell transplantation, and there was variation in brentuximab vedotin exposure. The sequence was obtained from a human donor with classical Hodgkin lymphoma. This chain links TRBV4-3 with TRBJ2-1; the D is unclear. Sequencing used peripheral blood mononuclear cells (PBMCs), obtained before the second cycle of nivolumab. Written as DNA, the CDR3 is TGCGCCAGCAGCCCGGCTGGGGATGAGCAGTTCTTC. Amino acids: CASSPAGDEQFF.